The T cell receptor beta chain under discussion was sequenced for a study of technical replicates of blood from four donors. Germline V gene data show CDR1 as SEHNR and CDR2 as FQNEAQ (reference sequence). The V end lost 4 bases, the J end lost 2 bases, and 8 bases lay between the germline ends. This CDR3 region has 13 residues. TCRdb keeps only in-frame clones here, not all; method: immunoSEQ multiplex PCR. The data show tens of thousands of clones, 90% to 95% seen once. In its sample, this clone was seen a few times. The V and J genes are TRBV7-9 and TRBJ1-1, with D perhaps TRBD1 (6 bases). Material for sequencing was T cells isolated from PBMCs. This sequence was found in a human donor in good health. The CDR3, as DNA: TGTGCCAGCAGCTCGGACAGAAACACTGAAGCTTTCTTT. Translated, it gives CASSSDRNTEAFF. The variable domain in full, completed from reference TRBV7-9 and TRBJ1-1, reads DTGVSQNPRHKITKRGQNVTFRCDPISEHNRLYWYRQTLGQGPEFLTYFQNEAQLEKSRLLSDRFSAERPKGSFSTLEIQRTEQGDSAMYLCASSSDRNTEAFFGQGTRLTVV.